This record concerns one T cell receptor (beta chain) sequence. This clonotype was seen only a few times. No cognate antigen has been identified for it. Base qualities are not at hand, and no much larger clone is one base apart. TCR alpha and beta CDR3 regions were amplified with the iRepertoire nested amplicon-rescue multiplex PCR (arm-PCR) platform from RNA. The input for one-step reverse transcription and amplification was about 90-450 ng of tissue mRNA or PBMC total RNA. Following bead purification, Illumina adapters were added by a secondary multiplex PCR, and libraries between 200 and 400 bp were gel-purified. The libraries contained internal 6-nucleotide barcodes that were used for demultiplexing. Libraries were sequenced on an Illumina MiSeq with 2x220 or 2x250 nucleotide paired-end reads. For the original study's pipeline: FLASH 1.2.11 was used to merge paired reads, and BWA-MEM then aligned the reads to the GRCh37 human genome before TRA and TRB reads were extracted. V and J assignment used an IMGT-derived reference of cassette sequences and CDR3 motifs that included pseudogenes. Three-frame translation of reads was performed, and productive CDR3s were defined as those with a C...FGXG motif and no stop codons. A clonotype was defined as a unique combination of a V-J cassette pair and a CDR3 amino acid sequence. Filtering of reads was based on Hamming distance, with the threshold set by the sequence error rate of each sample in mapped regions. The public reads were reanalyzed by TCRdb: fastp trimming at Q25, MiXCR alignment, in-frame beta chains only. Each entry merges the rows of one CDR3 protein and shows their most common DNA and genes. TCRdb, rather than the study authors, made the V and J calls. This sample is represented by fewer than 200,000 distinct CDR3 sequences; more than 35% of them were singletons. The ten biggest clones cover roughly 5.4% of the sample.

V and J are truncated by 1 base and 0 bases respectively, leaving an intervening sequence of 13 bases. Counted from cysteine to phenylalanine, this CDR3 has 17 amino acids. Just CDR3 DNA is preserved here, 51 bases in frame from base 1. The sample comes from a study of glioma-infiltrating T cells (dated by TCRdb to 2016 to 2018). As for the study more broadly: TCR alpha- and beta-chain repertoires were sequenced from glioma tissue, non-neoplastic brain tissue and matched peripheral blood mononuclear cells. To gauge divergence between tissue and blood T-cell populations, every tissue-infiltrating repertoire was compared against the peripheral blood repertoire from the same patient. Three low-grade glioma patients, roughly eight primary glioblastoma patients, and three non-glioma patients who contributed non-neoplastic brain tissue made up the paired cohort. Results and caveats for the whole study, not just this receptor: Group comparisons rested on small numbers: three non-neoplastic, three low-grade glioma and under ten glioblastoma patients. Tissue and blood shared very few CDR3 sequences, a result attributed to high CDR3 diversity and limited sampling. VJ-independent divergence between tissue and blood was below expectation in non-neoplastic patients but above expectation in all gliomas, especially low-grade gliomas.

Sequenced: glioma tissue, nonneoplastic brain tissue, or PBMCs (not recorded which). This receptor was identified in a human donor with low-grade glioma or glioblastoma, undergoing nonglioma brain surgery, or in good health (not recorded which). The chain couples TRBV12-3 or TRBV12-4 to TRBJ2-1; TRBD2 is possibly the D segment (6 matching bases). The CDR3 protein sequence reads: CASSLVTIADSYNEQFF. The sequenced DNA: TGTGCCAGCAGTTTAGTAACCATAGCGGACTCCTACAATGAGCAGTTCTTC.